This is a list of T cell receptor beta chains from one sample in a study of blood T cells in healthy people across ages. TCRdb independently ran MiXCR on the 5' RACE reads; one entry per CDR3 protein. This table holds approximately 690,000 distinct CDR3 sequences, around 41% found once. Sequenced sample: blood. Receptors were obtained from a man older than 75 in good health. CDR3s include the opening cysteine and the closing phenylalanine or tryptophan. Each record gives: J gene, D gene, V gene, clone size, CDR3 DNA, CDR3 protein. The D gene is left open where the match is weak. Size is stated for part of the rows, as once, few or many counts, or as a class when the clone is expanded.

j_call: TRBJ2-7
d_call: NA
v_call: TRBV20-1
clone_size: many
cdr3_nt: TGCAGTGCTAGCGAGGACGAGCAGTACTTC
cdr3_aa: CSASEDEQYF

j_call: TRBJ2-2
d_call: NA
v_call: TRBV6-2/TRBV6-3
clone_size: NA
cdr3_nt: TGTGCCAGCAGTTATTTTCAAACCGAAACCGGGGAGCTGTTTTTT
cdr3_aa: CASSYFQTETGELFF

j_call: TRBJ1-1
d_call: NA
v_call: TRBV2
clone_size: NA
cdr3_nt: TGTGCCAGCAGACAACAGGTCAACACTGAAGCTTTCTTT
cdr3_aa: CASRQQVNTEAFF

j_call: TRBJ2-1
d_call: NA
v_call: TRBV20-1
clone_size: NA
cdr3_nt: TGCAGTGGAAAGAACAGGGCCGCGAATGAGCAGTTCTTC
cdr3_aa: CSGKNRAANEQFF

j_call: TRBJ1-4
d_call: NA
v_call: TRBV2
clone_size: NA
cdr3_nt: TGTGCCAGCAGTGATCACACCTCGACAACTAATGAAAAACTGTTTTTT
cdr3_aa: CASSDHTSTTNEKLFF

j_call: TRBJ1-2
d_call: TRBD1
v_call: TRBV4-2
clone_size: NA
cdr3_nt: TGTGCCAGCAGCCAACCCGACCCCAGGGGGGGTGGCTACACCTTC
cdr3_aa: CASSQPDPRGGGYTF

j_call: TRBJ2-3
d_call: TRBD2
v_call: TRBV7-2
clone_size: NA
cdr3_nt: TGTGCCAGCAGCTCACAGACTAGCGGGGCTACGCAGTATTTT
cdr3_aa: CASSSQTSGATQYF

j_call: TRBJ1-6
d_call: TRBD1
v_call: TRBV2
clone_size: NA
cdr3_nt: TGTGCCAGCAGCCTGAGACAGGGTTATTCACCCCTCCACTTT
cdr3_aa: CASSLRQGYSPLHF

j_call: TRBJ2-3
d_call: NA
v_call: TRBV27
clone_size: NA
cdr3_nt: TGTGCCAGCAGTACTGGGCCTCCGACGGGAGATACGCAGTATTTT
cdr3_aa: CASSTGPPTGDTQYF

j_call: TRBJ2-7
d_call: NA
v_call: TRBV28
clone_size: NA
cdr3_nt: TGTGCCAGCAGTTTTGGCGGGCTCAGCTCCTACAATGAGCAGTACTTC
cdr3_aa: CASSFGGLSSYNEQYF

j_call: TRBJ2-7
d_call: TRBD2
v_call: TRBV28
clone_size: many
cdr3_nt: TGTGCCAGCAGTCTACTCCGTCTAGCGGGAAGCTCCTACGAGCAGTACTTC
cdr3_aa: CASSLLRLAGSSYEQYF

j_call: TRBJ1-2
d_call: NA
v_call: TRBV4-1
clone_size: few
cdr3_nt: TGCGCCAGCAACCAAGGATGGGGTACCTATGGCTACACCTTC
cdr3_aa: CASNQGWGTYGYTF

j_call: TRBJ2-7
d_call: NA
v_call: TRBV7-2
clone_size: many
cdr3_nt: TGTGCCAGCAGCTTAGCTACGGGCGAGCAGTACTTC
cdr3_aa: CASSLATGEQYF

j_call: TRBJ1-1
d_call: NA
v_call: TRBV4-3
clone_size: NA
cdr3_nt: TGCGCCAGCAGCCAAGTCGTACAGATGAACACTGAAGCTTTCTTT
cdr3_aa: CASSQVVQMNTEAFF

j_call: TRBJ1-6
d_call: NA
v_call: TRBV20-1
clone_size: NA
cdr3_nt: TGCAGTGCTAGGCCTGACAGGCATAATTCACCCCTCCACTTT
cdr3_aa: CSARPDRHNSPLHF

j_call: TRBJ2-7
d_call: NA
v_call: TRBV6-2/TRBV6-3
clone_size: NA
cdr3_nt: TGTGCCAGCAGTGACTCCCCGGACCTCGAGCAGTACTTC
cdr3_aa: CASSDSPDLEQYF

j_call: TRBJ1-5
d_call: NA
v_call: TRBV7-2
clone_size: once
cdr3_nt: TGTGCCAGCAGCTTAGTTTCCGGGGGCATCAGTCAGCCCCAGCATTTT
cdr3_aa: CASSLVSGGISQPQHF

j_call: TRBJ1-2
d_call: TRBD1
v_call: TRBV3-1
clone_size: few
cdr3_nt: TGTGCCAGCAGCCGCAGGGACAGGGCCTATGGCTACACCTTC
cdr3_aa: CASSRRDRAYGYTF

j_call: TRBJ2-2
d_call: TRBD2
v_call: TRBV6-1
clone_size: NA
cdr3_nt: TGTGCCTGCCGCGCGGGAGGAGATACCGGGGAGCTGTTTTTT
cdr3_aa: CACRAGGDTGELFF

j_call: TRBJ1-2
d_call: NA
v_call: TRBV7-2
clone_size: NA
cdr3_nt: TGTGCCAGCAGCTCACAGGGTAGATATGGTTACACCTTC
cdr3_aa: CASSSQGRYGYTF

j_call: TRBJ2-2
d_call: TRBD2
v_call: TRBV6-6
clone_size: few
cdr3_nt: TGTGCCAGCAGTTACGAACTAGCGGGAACTACCGGGGAGCTGTTTTTT
cdr3_aa: CASSYELAGTTGELFF

j_call: TRBJ2-3
d_call: NA
v_call: TRBV9
clone_size: NA
cdr3_nt: TGTGCCAGCAGCGCAGTCACTAGCACAGAGACGCAGTATTTT
cdr3_aa: CASSAVTSTETQYF

j_call: TRBJ2-1
d_call: NA
v_call: TRBV11-2
clone_size: many
cdr3_nt: TGTGCCAGCAGGAAGCCCAACTACAATGAGCAGTTCTTC
cdr3_aa: CASRKPNYNEQFF

j_call: TRBJ2-7
d_call: TRBD1
v_call: TRBV29-1
clone_size: few
cdr3_nt: TGCAGCGTAACGACAGGGGGCAATAGCCGCGAGCAGTACTTC
cdr3_aa: CSVTTGGNSREQYF

j_call: TRBJ2-3
d_call: TRBD2
v_call: TRBV3-1
clone_size: NA
cdr3_nt: TGTGCCAGCAGCCAAGGGACTAGCGGGCTTAGCACAGATACGCAGTATTTT
cdr3_aa: CASSQGTSGLSTDTQYF

j_call: TRBJ2-5
d_call: TRBD1
v_call: TRBV7-2
clone_size: many
cdr3_nt: TGTGCCAGCAGCTTAGACAGGGGGCAAGCGGAGACCCAGTACTTC
cdr3_aa: CASSLDRGQAETQYF

j_call: TRBJ2-3
d_call: NA
v_call: TRBV7-9
clone_size: NA
cdr3_nt: TGTGCCAGCAGCTTAGATCCCAGGGACGATACGCAGTATTTT
cdr3_aa: CASSLDPRDDTQYF

j_call: TRBJ2-7
d_call: NA
v_call: TRBV6-2/TRBV6-3
clone_size: NA
cdr3_nt: TGTGCCAGCAGTTACCTCGGGGGGCTCGAGCAGTACTTC
cdr3_aa: CASSYLGGLEQYF

j_call: TRBJ2-3
d_call: TRBD2
v_call: TRBV29-1
clone_size: many
cdr3_nt: TGCAGCGTGGCCGCTAGCGGGGGGGCAGATACGCAGTATTTT
cdr3_aa: CSVAASGGADTQYF

j_call: TRBJ2-7
d_call: NA
v_call: TRBV29-1
clone_size: once
cdr3_nt: TGCAGCGTTGTAGCGGCCTACGAGCAGTACTTC
cdr3_aa: CSVVAAYEQYF

j_call: TRBJ2-7
d_call: NA
v_call: TRBV7-7
clone_size: NA
cdr3_nt: TGTGCTAGCAGCTTAGGTAGCCAGGGTTATAACGAGCAGTACTTC
cdr3_aa: CASSLGSQGYNEQYF

j_call: TRBJ2-3
d_call: NA
v_call: TRBV19
clone_size: NA
cdr3_nt: TGTGCCAGTAGGGTGGGGCCCAGCACAGATACGCAGTATTTT
cdr3_aa: CASRVGPSTDTQYF

j_call: TRBJ2-1
d_call: NA
v_call: TRBV14
clone_size: NA
cdr3_nt: TGTGCCAGCAGCCATCGGGCAGAGTTCTTGTACAATGAGCAGTTCTTC
cdr3_aa: CASSHRAEFLYNEQFF

j_call: TRBJ2-1
d_call: NA
v_call: TRBV30
clone_size: NA
cdr3_nt: TGTGCCTGGAACAGGAACTACAATGAGCAGTTCTTC
cdr3_aa: CAWNRNYNEQFF

j_call: TRBJ2-6
d_call: TRBD1
v_call: TRBV3-1
clone_size: few
cdr3_nt: TGTGCCAGCAGCCAAGATACAGGGGGGTATGGGGCCAACGTCCTGACTTTC
cdr3_aa: CASSQDTGGYGANVLTF

j_call: TRBJ1-1
d_call: NA
v_call: TRBV2
clone_size: NA
cdr3_nt: TGTGCCAGCAAAATTCAGGGGAATATGAACACTGAAGCTTTCTTT
cdr3_aa: CASKIQGNMNTEAFF

j_call: TRBJ2-3
d_call: NA
v_call: TRBV30
clone_size: few
cdr3_nt: TGTGCCTGGAGGCCCGTGGTGGACAGCAACCTATTTAGCACAGATACGCAGTATTTT
cdr3_aa: CAWRPVVDSNLFSTDTQYF

j_call: TRBJ1-2
d_call: NA
v_call: TRBV7-2
clone_size: once
cdr3_nt: TGTGCCTGCAGCTTAGATTTGAATGGCTACACCTTC
cdr3_aa: CACSLDLNGYTF

j_call: TRBJ2-3
d_call: TRBD2
v_call: TRBV7-2
clone_size: NA
cdr3_nt: TGTGCCAGCAGCTGGACTAGCGGGAGCTCTAATACGCAGTATTTT
cdr3_aa: CASSWTSGSSNTQYF

j_call: TRBJ2-3
d_call: TRBD2
v_call: TRBV6-6
clone_size: NA
cdr3_nt: TGTGTCAGCAGTTACGCACTAGCGGCAAGCACAGATACGCAGTATTTT
cdr3_aa: CVSSYALAASTDTQYF

j_call: TRBJ1-2
d_call: NA
v_call: TRBV6-1
clone_size: NA
cdr3_nt: TGTGCCAGCACTCGATCGAGGGACTATGGCTACACCTTC
cdr3_aa: CASTRSRDYGYTF

j_call: TRBJ1-2
d_call: TRBD1
v_call: TRBV7-9
clone_size: NA
cdr3_nt: TGTGCCAGCAGCTTAACTACCGGGACAGGGGGCGCAGGCTATGGCTACACCTTC
cdr3_aa: CASSLTTGTGGAGYGYTF

j_call: TRBJ2-5
d_call: NA
v_call: TRBV20-1
clone_size: few
cdr3_nt: TGCAGTGCCCATGGGGCAGGGGAAGAGACCCAGTACTTC
cdr3_aa: CSAHGAGEETQYF

j_call: TRBJ2-5
d_call: TRBD2
v_call: TRBV4-2
clone_size: NA
cdr3_nt: TGTGCCAGCAGTCGGGGTACTAGCGGGGGGCATCAAGAGACCCAGTACTTC
cdr3_aa: CASSRGTSGGHQETQYF

j_call: TRBJ2-7
d_call: NA
v_call: TRBV5-1
clone_size: NA
cdr3_nt: TGCGCCAGCAGCTTGGCACTATCAAGCAATGAGCAGTACTTC
cdr3_aa: CASSLALSSNEQYF

j_call: TRBJ2-3
d_call: NA
v_call: TRBV20-1
clone_size: NA
cdr3_nt: TGCAGTGCCGCATTTACTAGCTCCCACACAGATACGCAGTATTTT
cdr3_aa: CSAAFTSSHTDTQYF

j_call: TRBJ2-5
d_call: NA
v_call: TRBV15
clone_size: NA
cdr3_nt: TGTGCCACCGGACTTTTCCAAGAGACCCAGTACTTC
cdr3_aa: CATGLFQETQYF

j_call: TRBJ2-7
d_call: NA
v_call: TRBV20-1
clone_size: NA
cdr3_nt: TGCAGTGCTAGGGGGGGTGGGGACGAGCAGTACTTC
cdr3_aa: CSARGGGDEQYF

j_call: TRBJ2-7
d_call: NA
v_call: TRBV20-1
clone_size: NA
cdr3_nt: TGCAGTGCTAGAGGAAGGCCAGCTTACGAGCAGTACTTC
cdr3_aa: CSARGRPAYEQYF